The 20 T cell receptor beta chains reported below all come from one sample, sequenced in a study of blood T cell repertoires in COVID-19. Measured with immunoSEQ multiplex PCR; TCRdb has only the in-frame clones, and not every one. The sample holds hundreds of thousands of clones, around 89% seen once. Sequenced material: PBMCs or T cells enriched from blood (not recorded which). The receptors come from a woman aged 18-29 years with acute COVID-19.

CDR3 DNA: TGTGCCAGTGCCCAGACAGGGGTGAATAGCAATCAGCCCCAGCATTTT. Translating gives CASAQTGVNSNQPQHF. V is TRBV19 and J is TRBJ1-5; TRBD1 matches at 8 bases. After removal of 8 bases from V and 0 bases from J, the junction contained 9 bases not matched to a gene. This CDR3 is built from 16 residues. CDR1 LNHDA and CDR2 SQIVND come from the germline V gene (reference sequence).

CDR3 residues: CSADGSALTDTQYF. In DNA, the CDR3 is TGCAGCGCCGACGGGAGTGCACTCACAGATACGCAGTATTTT. This chain joins TRBV29-1 and TRBJ2-3; a weak D match, TRBD2 (6 bases). CDR1 is SQVTM and CDR2 is ANQGSEA in the germline V gene. The V gene lost 7 bases and the J gene lost 2 bases, with 16 bases spanning the gap. The CDR3 is 14 amino acids.

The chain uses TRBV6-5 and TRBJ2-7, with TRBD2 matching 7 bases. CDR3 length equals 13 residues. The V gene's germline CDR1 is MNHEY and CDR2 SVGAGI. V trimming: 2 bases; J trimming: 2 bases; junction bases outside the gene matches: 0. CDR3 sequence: CASSYAGAYEQYF. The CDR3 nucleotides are TGTGCCAGCAGTTACGCGGGAGCCTACGAGCAGTACTTC.

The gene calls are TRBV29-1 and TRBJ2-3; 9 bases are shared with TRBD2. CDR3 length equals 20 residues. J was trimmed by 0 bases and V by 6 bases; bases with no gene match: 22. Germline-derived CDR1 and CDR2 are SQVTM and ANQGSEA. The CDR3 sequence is CSVTTEYLAGRITSTDTQYF. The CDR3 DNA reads TGCAGCGTCACGACAGAATACCTAGCGGGACGGATCACTAGCACAGATACGCAGTATTTT.

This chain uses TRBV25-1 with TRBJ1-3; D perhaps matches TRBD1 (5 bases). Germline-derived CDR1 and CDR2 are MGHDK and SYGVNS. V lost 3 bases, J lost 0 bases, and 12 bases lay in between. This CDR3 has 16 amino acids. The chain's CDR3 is CASSDPGGNSGNTIYF. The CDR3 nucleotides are TGTGCCAGCAGTGACCCCGGGGGGAACTCTGGAAACACCATATATTTT.

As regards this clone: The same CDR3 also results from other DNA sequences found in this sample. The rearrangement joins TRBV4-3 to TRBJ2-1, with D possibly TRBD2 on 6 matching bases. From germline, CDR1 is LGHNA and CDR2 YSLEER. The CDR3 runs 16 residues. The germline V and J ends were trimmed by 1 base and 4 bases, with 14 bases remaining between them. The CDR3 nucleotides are TGCGCCAGCAGCCAAGGGGCCGGGAGCCCGTACAATGAGCAGTTCTTC. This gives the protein CASSQGAGSPYNEQFF.

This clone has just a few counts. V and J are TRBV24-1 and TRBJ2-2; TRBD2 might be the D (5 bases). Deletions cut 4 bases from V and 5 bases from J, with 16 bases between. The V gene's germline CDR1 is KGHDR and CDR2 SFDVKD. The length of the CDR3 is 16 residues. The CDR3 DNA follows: TGTGCCACCAGTGACGGTACTAGGGAACAAACCGGGGAGCTGTTTTTT. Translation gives CATSDGTREQTGELFF.

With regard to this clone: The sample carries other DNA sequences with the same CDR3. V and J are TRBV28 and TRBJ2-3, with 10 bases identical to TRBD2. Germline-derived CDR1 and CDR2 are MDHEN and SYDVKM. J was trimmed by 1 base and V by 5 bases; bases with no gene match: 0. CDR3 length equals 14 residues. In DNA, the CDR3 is TGTGCCAGCAGTCTAGCGGGGGGCACAGATACGCAGTATTTT. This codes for CASSLAGGTDTQYF.

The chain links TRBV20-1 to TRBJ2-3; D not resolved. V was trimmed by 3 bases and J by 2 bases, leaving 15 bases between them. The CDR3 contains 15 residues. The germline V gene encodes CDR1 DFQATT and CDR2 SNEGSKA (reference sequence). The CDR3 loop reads CSASNPGLNTDTQYF. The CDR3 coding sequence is TGCAGTGCTAGTAATCCAGGCCTCAACACAGATACGCAGTATTTT.

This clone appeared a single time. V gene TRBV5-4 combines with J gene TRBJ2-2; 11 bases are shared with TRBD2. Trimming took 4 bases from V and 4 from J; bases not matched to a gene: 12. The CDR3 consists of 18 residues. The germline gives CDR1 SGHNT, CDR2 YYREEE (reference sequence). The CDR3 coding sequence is TGTGCCAGCAGCCTGGGTGGGCTAGCGGGAGGCTCCACCGGGGAGCTGTTTTTT. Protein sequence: CASSLGGLAGGSTGELFF.

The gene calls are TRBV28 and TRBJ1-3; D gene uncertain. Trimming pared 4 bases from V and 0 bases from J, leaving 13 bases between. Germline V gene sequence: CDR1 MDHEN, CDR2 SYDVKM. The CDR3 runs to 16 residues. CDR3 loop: CASSSVSAGSGNTIYF. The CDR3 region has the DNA TGTGCCAGCAGTTCCGTCAGCGCCGGCTCTGGAAACACCATATATTTT. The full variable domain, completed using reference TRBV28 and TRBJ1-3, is DVKVTQSSRYLVKRTGEKVFLECVQDMDHENMFWYRQDPGLGLRLIYFSYDVKMKEKGDIPEGYSVSREKKERFSLILESASTNQTSMYLCASSSVSAGSGNTIYFGEGSWLTVV.

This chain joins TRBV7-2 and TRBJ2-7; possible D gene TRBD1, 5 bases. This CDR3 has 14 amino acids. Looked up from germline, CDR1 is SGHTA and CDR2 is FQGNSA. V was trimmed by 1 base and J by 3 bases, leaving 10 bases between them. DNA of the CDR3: TGTGCCAGCAGCTTAGGCCAGGGTTTCTACGAGCAGTACTTC. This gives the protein CASSLGQGFYEQYF.

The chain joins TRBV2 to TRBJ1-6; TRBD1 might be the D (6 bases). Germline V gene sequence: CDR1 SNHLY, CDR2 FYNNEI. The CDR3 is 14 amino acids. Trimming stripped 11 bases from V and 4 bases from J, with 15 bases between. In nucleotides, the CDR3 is TGTGCCGGCAATGAGGGGGGGTATAATTCACCCCTCCACTTT. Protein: CAGNEGGYNSPLHF.

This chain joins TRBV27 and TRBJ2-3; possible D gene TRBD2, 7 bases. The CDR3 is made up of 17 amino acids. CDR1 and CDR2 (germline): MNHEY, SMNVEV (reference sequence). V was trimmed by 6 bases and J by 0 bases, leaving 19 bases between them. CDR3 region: CASSLGGGARSTDTQYF. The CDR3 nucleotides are TGTGCCAGCAGCCTCGGTGGGGGGGCGCGAAGCACAGATACGCAGTATTTT.

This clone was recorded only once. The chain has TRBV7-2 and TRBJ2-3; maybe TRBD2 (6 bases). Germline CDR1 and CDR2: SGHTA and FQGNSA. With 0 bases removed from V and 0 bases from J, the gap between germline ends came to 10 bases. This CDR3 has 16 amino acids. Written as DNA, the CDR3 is TGTGCCAGCAGCTTAGCTAGCGGACCTAGCACAGATACGCAGTATTTT. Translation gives CASSLASGPSTDTQYF.

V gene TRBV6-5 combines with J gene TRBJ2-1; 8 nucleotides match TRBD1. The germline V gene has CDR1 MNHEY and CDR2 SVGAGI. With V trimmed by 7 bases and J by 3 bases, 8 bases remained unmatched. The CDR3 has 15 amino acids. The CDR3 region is CASTFRTGHYNEQFF. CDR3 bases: TGTGCCAGCACGTTTCGGACAGGGCACTACAATGAGCAGTTCTTC.

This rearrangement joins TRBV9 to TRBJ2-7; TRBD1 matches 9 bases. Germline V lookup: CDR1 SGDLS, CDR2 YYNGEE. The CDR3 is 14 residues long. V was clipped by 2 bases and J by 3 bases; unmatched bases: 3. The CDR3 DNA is TGTGCCAGCAGCGTTACAGGGGGCGGCTACGAGCAGTACTTC. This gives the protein CASSVTGGGYEQYF.

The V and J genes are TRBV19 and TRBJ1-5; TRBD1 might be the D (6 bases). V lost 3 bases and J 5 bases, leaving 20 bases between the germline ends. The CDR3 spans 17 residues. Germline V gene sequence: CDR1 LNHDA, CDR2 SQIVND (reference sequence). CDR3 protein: CASSISQIQGGDQPQHF. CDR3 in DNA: TGTGCCAGTAGTATCTCCCAAATACAGGGAGGGGATCAGCCCCAGCATTTT.

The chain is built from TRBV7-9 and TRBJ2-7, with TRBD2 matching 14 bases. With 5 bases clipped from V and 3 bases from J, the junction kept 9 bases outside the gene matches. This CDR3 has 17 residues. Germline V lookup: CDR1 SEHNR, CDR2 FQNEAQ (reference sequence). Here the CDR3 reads CASSKKGLAGESYEQYF. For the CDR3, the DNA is TGTGCCAGCAGCAAAAAGGGACTAGCGGGAGAGAGCTACGAGCAGTACTTC.

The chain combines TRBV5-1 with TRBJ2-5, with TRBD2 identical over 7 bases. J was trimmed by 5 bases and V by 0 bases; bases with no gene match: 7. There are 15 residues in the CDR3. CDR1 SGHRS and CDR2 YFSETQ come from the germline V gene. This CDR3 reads CASSLGPSGGETQYF. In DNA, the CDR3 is TGCGCCAGCAGCTTGGGTCCTAGCGGTGGGGAGACCCAGTACTTC.